This section outlines one T cell receptor (beta chain) sequence together with its context. Its antigen is as yet unknown. These data come from a study of identical twins. Broader study findings: Out-of-frame alpha sequences that twins shared showed excess low generation probability. Weaker excess twin sharing was observed in beta out-of-frame sequences.

V was trimmed by 7 bases and J by 1 base, leaving 14 bases between them. The CDR3 is 14 amino acids. Germline V gives CDR1 DFQATT, CDR2 SNEGSKA (reference sequence). Unique molecular identifiers were present on the cDNA, which also gained a universal primer site by template switching. TCRdb independently ran MiXCR on the 5' RACE reads; one entry per CDR3 protein. Among roughly 710,000 distinct CDR3 sequences, 6.1% were seen once, and the ten largest hold roughly 2%. This clonotype was sampled from a man between 18 and 29 years old in good health. The gene calls are TRBV20-1 and TRBJ2-1, with a tentative D call TRBD2 (6 bases). Sequenced input: naive T cells sorted from blood. Here the CDR3 reads CSVWTSGSYNEQFF. CDR3 coding DNA: TGCAGTGTATGGACCAGCGGGTCCTACAATGAGCAGTTCTTC.